This section outlines one T cell receptor (beta chain) sequence together with its context. Sequenced by immunoSEQ multiplex PCR; TCRdb stores in-frame clones only, minus some. The data contain tens of thousands of clones, about four fifths of them singletons. This sample was included in a study of control samples from healthy donors and cancer patients. CDR1 is LGHDT and CDR2 is YNNKEL in the germline V gene (reference sequence). Losses at the gene ends were 4 bases for V and 7 bases for J; bases not matched to a gene: 5. This CDR3 region has 15 residues. Sequencing was done on a sample of PBMCs. This TCR was recovered from a man between 65 and 80 years old with lung cancer. V usage is TRBV3-1 (or the pseudogene TRBV3-2) and J usage is TRBJ2-2; TRBD1 agrees at 11 bases. For the CDR3, the DNA is TGTGCCAGCAGCCCCGGGACAGGGGGAAACGGGGAGCTGTTTTTT. Amino acids: CASSPGTGGNGELFF.